The rows below give T cell receptor beta chains drawn from one sample of a study of cytomegalovirus exposure and HLA in healthy donors. Assay: immunoSEQ multiplex PCR; the TCRdb copy retains only in-frame clones and omits some. The sample lists fewer than 120,000 clones; about four fifths were seen once. Sequencing was done on a sample of PBMCs. Receptor source: a woman aged 60-75 years in good health and CMV-seropositive. The conserved cysteine and the conserved F or W are not part of the CDR3 here.

TRBV7-9	TRBJ1-3	ASSLSGNTIY
TRBV9	TRBJ2-6	ASSLDSGANVLT
TRBV7-9	TRBJ2-2	ASSQGLGNTGELF
TRBV7-2	TRBJ1-5	ASSLDSFNQPQH
TRBV28	TRBJ2-3	ASSLTGLTSTDTQY
TRBV28	TRBJ1-2	ASSYDRGRIYGYT
TRBV19	TRBJ1-2	ASTNMGQFYGYT
TRBV7-9	TRBJ2-3	ASSFTGTDTQY
TRBV7-9	TRBJ2-5	ASSLGGTEFETQY
TRBV6-5	TRBJ2-5	ASSYIRGETQY
TRBV7-8	TRBJ1-2	ASSSERRRTGFGYT
TRBV11-2	TRBJ1-2	ASSVRTGHYGYT
TRBV6-5	TRBJ1-1	ASSYYKYTEAF